Below, 28 T cell receptor beta chains from the same sample are listed, as sequenced in a study of beta chain features in type 1 diabetes. Expressed TCRB transcripts were sequenced because the entire RNA isolate underwent reverse transcription. Produced via immunoSEQ multiplex PCR; TCRdb's table is partial and in-frame only. Of about 700,000 clones listed, over 10% are singletons. Study-level findings and limits: TCRB CDR3s were moderately but significantly shorter in Type 1 diabetes patients in all four CD4+ subsets.

These receptors lack a known antigen. Sequenced: naive CD4+ T cells from blood. The receptors come from a man aged 18 to 29 with type 1 diabetes.

This clone turned up a few times. The rearrangement uses TRBV5-1 and TRBJ2-6; D possibly corresponds to TRBD1 (5 bases). The germline V gene has CDR1 SGHRS and CDR2 YFSETQ. The CDR3 has 15 residues. Trimming left V 0 bases short and J 2 bases short, with 6 bases between. The CDR3 spells CASSLGGAGANVLTF. Written as DNA, the CDR3 is TGCGCCAGCAGCTTGGGGGGCGCTGGGGCCAACGTCCTGACTTTC.

This clone was counted many times. Other DNA sequences in this specimen translate into the identical CDR3. The V gene is TRBV18, the J gene TRBJ2-5; no definite D call. Per the germline V gene, CDR1 is KGHSH and CDR2 is LQKENI. The CDR3 runs to 12 residues. Trimming stripped 2 bases from V and 3 bases from J, with 4 bases between. DNA of the CDR3: TGTGCCAGCTCACCAGAGGAAGAGACCCAGTACTTC. This translates into CASSPEEETQYF.

The chain carries TRBV28 and TRBJ2-1, with D tentatively TRBD2 (5 bases). Trimming cost V 7 bases and J 6 bases, with 13 bases left between them. The CDR3 totals 13 residues. Germline V gene lookup returns CDR1 MDHEN and CDR2 SYDVKM. CDR3 DNA sequence: TGTGCCAGCATCGAAGGAGGAGTCAATGAGCAGTTCTTC. The encoded protein is CASIEGGVNEQFF.

This clone was counted between two and nine times. The V call is TRBV5-1, the J call TRBJ1-6; D may be TRBD1 (5 bases). This CDR3 is built from 14 residues. Germline V lookup: CDR1 SGHRS, CDR2 YFSETQ. V shed 7 bases and J shed 7 bases, with 15 bases lying between them. The CDR3 reads CASGTEVENSPLHF. The CDR3 DNA reads as TGCGCCAGCGGGACGGAGGTTGAGAATTCACCCCTCCACTTT.

Only a few counts were recorded for this clone. The chain employs TRBV29-1 and TRBJ2-3; D may be TRBD1 (5 bases). Germline-derived CDR1 and CDR2 are SQVTM and ANQGSEA. The CDR3 loop spans 13 amino acids. Trimming removed 4 bases from V and 4 bases from J, with 12 bases in between. The CDR3 sequence is CSVGGRMADTQYF. In nucleotides, the CDR3 is TGCAGCGTTGGGGGCCGCATGGCAGATACGCAGTATTTT.

This rearrangement joins TRBV4-2 to TRBJ2-3, with 7 bases lining up with TRBD1. Germline CDR1 is LGHNA and CDR2 is YNFKEQ. Trimming removed 1 base from V and 6 bases from J; junction bases left unmatched: 13. This CDR3 comprises 17 residues. CDR3 nucleotides: TGTGCCAGCAGCCAAGGGAGTTTACAGGGGTTTTCGGATACGCAGTATTTT. Its protein is CASSQGSLQGFSDTQYF.

This clone was found a few times. The V gene is TRBV19, the J gene TRBJ2-7, with D perhaps matching TRBD1 (5 bases). Trimming took off 11 bases at V and 2 bases at J, with 13 bases between the two ends. The CDR3 covers 12 residues. Per the germline V gene, CDR1 is LNHDA and CDR2 is SQIVND (reference sequence). CDR3 sequence: CAVGNRPYEQYF. The CDR3 DNA sequence: TGTGCCGTAGGGAACAGGCCCTACGAGCAGTACTTC.

This clone was detected a few times. The V call is TRBV27, the J call TRBJ1-4; TRBD1 is a possible D gene (5 bases). V shed 7 bases and J shed 6 bases, with 27 bases lying between them. Germline assignment: CDR1 MNHEY and CDR2 SMNVEV (reference sequence). This CDR3 comprises 18 residues. The CDR3 nucleotides are TGTGCCAGCACCCCAAGGGGCAGGGTGAATTTAGGAGATGAAAAACTGTTTTTT. Translated, it gives CASTPRGRVNLGDEKLFF.

The chain links TRBV19 to TRBJ1-1; D is perhaps TRBD1 (5 bases). The CDR3 extends over 13 amino acids. Germline values: CDR1 LNHDA, CDR2 SQIVND (reference sequence). V was trimmed by 4 bases and J by 3 bases, leaving 9 bases between them. CDR3 residues: CASSTGWDTEAFF. The CDR3 DNA follows: TGTGCCAGTAGTACAGGGTGGGACACTGAAGCTTTCTTT.

The sample holds a few counts of this clone. The V and J genes are TRBV7-9 and TRBJ1-4, with D uncertain. The V end was cut by 4 bases, the J end by 4 bases, with 22 bases between. The CDR3 runs 18 residues. Germline loops: CDR1 SEHNR, CDR2 FQNEAQ (reference sequence). The CDR3 DNA reads TGTGCCAGCAGCTCCAACCGACCGGGGTTACGTGGTAATGAAAAACTGTTTTTT. This codes for CASSSNRPGLRGNEKLFF.

The chain couples TRBV6-1 to TRBJ2-3; the D gene is possibly TRBD2 (6 bases). CDR1 MNHNS and CDR2 SASEGT come from the germline V gene. The CDR3 consists of 16 residues. Between the trimmed V and J ends, which lost 2 bases and 5 bases, there was a span of 17 bases. The CDR3 bases are TGTGCCAGCAGTGAACTAGGAGGGGACCAGCGAGATACGCAGTATTTT. As protein: CASSELGGDQRDTQYF.

This chain joins TRBV10-3 and TRBJ1-4, with D uncertain. The length of the CDR3 is 15 residues. V lost 1 base and J 8 bases, leaving 14 bases between the germline ends. Germline-derived CDR1 and CDR2 are ENHRY and SYGVKD. This CDR3 reads CAISEYDTSVEKLFF. CDR3 nucleotides: TGTGCCATCAGTGAGTATGACACCTCAGTGGAAAAACTGTTTTTT.

This clone appeared a few times. The chain couples TRBV20-1 to TRBJ1-2; no reliable D call. Trimming took off 5 bases at V and 5 bases at J, with 9 bases between the two ends. The germline V gene encodes CDR1 DFQATT and CDR2 SNEGSKA (reference sequence). The CDR3 contains 11 residues. Here the CDR3 reads CSAWRVYGYTF. The CDR3 region has the DNA TGCAGTGCTTGGCGAGTTTATGGCTACACCTTC.

This clone was seen a handful of times. The chain joins TRBV12-5 to TRBJ2-1; TRBD2 matches 8 bases. This CDR3 contains 15 residues. Germline CDR1 reads LGHNT; CDR2 reads FRNRAP. Trimming removed 1 base from V and 3 bases from J; junction bases left unmatched: 2. CDR3 coding DNA: TGTGCTAGTGGTTTGGCCAGCGGGGGCTACAATGAGCAGTTCTTC. As protein: CASGLASGGYNEQFF.

The chain recombines TRBV7-9 with TRBJ1-2, with a tentative D call TRBD1 (5 bases). The CDR3 contains 15 residues. Trimming stripped 7 bases from V and 2 bases from J, with 17 bases between. Germline V gives CDR1 SEHNR, CDR2 FQNEAQ (reference sequence). The CDR3 loop reads CASTRSGTVNYGYTF. CDR3 nucleotide sequence: TGTGCCAGCACCCGCTCTGGGACCGTGAACTATGGCTACACCTTC.

Concerning this clone: This sample includes further DNA sequences coding for the same CDR3. V gene TRBV30 combines with J gene TRBJ1-2; no definite D call. CDR1 and CDR2 (germline): GTSNPN, SVGIG (reference sequence). The CDR3 length is 11 residues. Trimming cost V 3 bases and J 2 bases, with 4 bases left between them. CDR3 bases: TGTGCCTGGAGAAGGAACTATGGCTACACCTTC. Encoded protein: CAWRRNYGYTF. The whole variable domain, remainder taken from reference TRBV30 and TRBJ1-2, is SQTIHQWPATLVQPVGSPLSLECTVEGTSNPNLYWYRQAAGRGLQLLFYSVGIGQISSEVPQNLSASRPQDRQFILSSKKLLLSDSGFYLCAWRRNYGYTFGSGTRLTVV.

Concerning this clone: Other DNA sequences in the sample encode the same CDR3. This chain uses TRBV19 with TRBJ1-5; no clear D. CDR1 LNHDA and CDR2 SQIVND come from the germline V gene (reference sequence). Trimming left V 3 bases short and J 3 bases short, with 6 bases between. This CDR3 comprises 13 residues. The CDR3 region has the DNA TGTGCCAGTAGTATTAGGAACAATCAGCCCCAGCATTTT. This gives the protein CASSIRNNQPQHF.

This clone has just a few counts. This chain uses TRBV6-6 with TRBJ1-6; TRBD1 matches at 9 bases. The J segment lost 14 bases and the V segment lost 7 bases, leaving 9 bases of the junction unmatched. The CDR3 is 13 residues long. Germline-derived CDR1 and CDR2 are MNHNY and SVGAGI (reference sequence). The CDR3 nucleotides are TGTGCCAGCACCTCGGACAGGGGTTCGGCCCTCCACTTT. Translating gives CASTSDRGSALHF.

Only a few counts were recorded for this clone. The chain joins TRBV6-5 to TRBJ1-1; perhaps TRBD1 as D (5 bases). V lost 6 bases, J lost 9 bases, and 11 bases lay in between. This CDR3 is 11 amino acids long. The germline gives CDR1 MNHEY, CDR2 SVGAGI. The DNA of the CDR3 is TGTGCCAGCAGCCGGGGGGTAAAAGCTTTCTTT. This encodes CASSRGVKAFF.

This clone was counted a few times. The chain employs TRBV12-2 and TRBJ1-6. TRBV12-2 is recorded as a pseudogene. The CDR3 runs to 15 residues. In DNA, the CDR3 is TGTGCAAGTCGGCCTATCCCGGGCCGCGCGTCACCCCTCCACTTT. Protein product: CASRPIPGRASPLHF.

This clone turned up a few times. The rearrangement links TRBV23-1 to TRBJ1-1, with 9 nucleotides matching TRBD1. TRBV23-1 is reported as an ORF; its role is uncertain. Unmatched junction bases numbered 14, after V lost 11 bases and J lost 1 base. The CDR3 runs 16 residues. The CDR3 sequence is CARARTGALRNTEAFF. The CDR3 coding sequence is TGCGCCCGAGCGCGGACAGGGGCTCTCCGGAACACTGAAGCTTTCTTT.

This clone has more than one count but fewer than ten. The chain combines TRBV7-9 with TRBJ2-7; TRBD1 matches at 7 bases. The V gene's germline CDR1 is SEHNR and CDR2 FQNEAQ (reference sequence). The junction had 15 bases not matched to a gene; V was cut back by 5 bases and J by 8 bases. The CDR3 loop spans 15 amino acids. In DNA form, the CDR3 reads TGTGCCAGCAGCCCAACAGGGGCTCAAGGACGGAAGCAGTACTTC. Translation: CASSPTGAQGRKQYF.

The rearrangement joins TRBV7-9 to TRBJ1-2; weak D call: TRBD1 (5 bases). The CDR3 spans 14 residues. Looked up from germline, CDR1 is SEHNR and CDR2 is FQNEAQ (reference sequence). V was clipped by 2 bases and J by 8 bases, with 15 bases between them. DNA of the CDR3: TGTGCCAGCAGCTTACCGGGGGATTTCCAGGGCTACACCTTC. The encoded protein is CASSLPGDFQGYTF.

The chain recombines TRBV11-3 with TRBJ1-5, with D possibly being TRBD1 (5 bases). In germline, CDR1 is SGHNT, CDR2 YENEEA. V was pared by 3 bases and J by 8 bases, with 11 bases between. This CDR3 spans 13 amino acids. CDR3 nucleotides: TGTGCCAGCAGCTTCGGGCAACAGGAGCCCCAGCATTTT. This translates into CASSFGQQEPQHF.

This clone was counted a few times. The chain has TRBV7-3 and TRBJ2-2, with D unclear. This CDR3 has 15 amino acids. Germline values: CDR1 SGHTA, CDR2 FQGTGA. The V end lost 5 bases, the J end lost 2 bases, and 12 bases lay between the germline ends. CDR3 in amino acids: CASSPSGPNTGELFF. The DNA of the CDR3 is TGTGCCAGCAGCCCAAGTGGGCCCAACACCGGGGAGCTGTTTTTT.

This chain connects TRBV27 to TRBJ1-5; D call uncertain. Trimming removed 0 bases from V and 5 bases from J, with 5 bases in between. The CDR3 is 13 residues long. Per germline, CDR1 MNHEY and CDR2 SMNVEV (reference sequence). The CDR3 is CASSLSRDQPQHF. The CDR3, as DNA: TGTGCCAGCAGTTTATCACGGGATCAGCCCCAGCATTTT.

The chain joins TRBV28 to TRBJ2-7; D unresolved. V dropped 2 bases and J dropped 0 bases, with 8 bases sitting between them. The CDR3 consists of 14 residues. CDR1 MDHEN and CDR2 SYDVKM come from the germline V gene. As DNA, the CDR3 is TGTGCCAGCAGTTTAGACATGAGCTCCTACGAGCAGTACTTC. This codes for CASSLDMSSYEQYF.

This clone occurred a few times. This rearrangement joins TRBV7-9 to TRBJ1-1; 9 positions match TRBD1. The V gene's germline CDR1 is SEHNR and CDR2 FQNEAQ (reference sequence). The CDR3 sequence is 14 residues long. The V gene end was trimmed by 1 base and the J gene end by 6 bases; junction bases not matched to a gene: 3. The CDR3: CASSLGGQGPEAFF. In nucleotides, the CDR3 is TGTGCCAGCAGCTTAGGCGGACAGGGGCCTGAAGCTTTCTTT. The variable domain in full, completed from reference TRBV7-9 and TRBJ1-1, reads DTGVSQNPRHKITKRGQNVTFRCDPISEHNRLYWYRQTLGQGPEFLTYFQNEAQLEKSRLLSDRFSAERPKGSFSTLEIQRTEQGDSAMYLCASSLGGQGPEAFFGQGTRLTVV.